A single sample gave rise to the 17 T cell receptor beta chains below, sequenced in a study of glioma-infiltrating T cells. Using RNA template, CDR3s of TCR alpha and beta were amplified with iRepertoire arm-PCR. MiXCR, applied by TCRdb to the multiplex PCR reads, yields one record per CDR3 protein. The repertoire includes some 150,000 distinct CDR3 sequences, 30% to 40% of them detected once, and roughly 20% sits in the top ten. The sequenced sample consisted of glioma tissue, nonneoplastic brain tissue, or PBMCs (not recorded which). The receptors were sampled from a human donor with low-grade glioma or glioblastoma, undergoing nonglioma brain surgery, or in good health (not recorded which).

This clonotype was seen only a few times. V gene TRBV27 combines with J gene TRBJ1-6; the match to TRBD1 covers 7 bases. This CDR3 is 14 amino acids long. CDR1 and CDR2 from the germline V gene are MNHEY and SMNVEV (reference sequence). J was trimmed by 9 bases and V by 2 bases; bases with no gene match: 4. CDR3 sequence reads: CASSLTGDGSPLHF. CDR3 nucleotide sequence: TGTGCCAGCAGTTTAACAGGGGATGGTTCACCCCTCCACTTT.

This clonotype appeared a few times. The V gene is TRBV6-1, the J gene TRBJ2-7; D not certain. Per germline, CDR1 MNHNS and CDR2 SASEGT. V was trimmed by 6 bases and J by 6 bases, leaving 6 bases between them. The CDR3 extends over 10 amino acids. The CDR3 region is CASSPREQYF. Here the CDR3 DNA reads TGTGCCAGCAGCCCCCGCGAGCAGTACTTC.

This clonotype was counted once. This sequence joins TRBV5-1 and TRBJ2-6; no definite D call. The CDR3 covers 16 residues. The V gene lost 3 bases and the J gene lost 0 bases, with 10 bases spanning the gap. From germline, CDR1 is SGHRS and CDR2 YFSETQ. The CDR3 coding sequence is TGCGCCAGCAGCTCAGACCGGTCCTCTGGGGCCAACGTCCTGACTTTC. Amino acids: CASSSDRSSGANVLTF.

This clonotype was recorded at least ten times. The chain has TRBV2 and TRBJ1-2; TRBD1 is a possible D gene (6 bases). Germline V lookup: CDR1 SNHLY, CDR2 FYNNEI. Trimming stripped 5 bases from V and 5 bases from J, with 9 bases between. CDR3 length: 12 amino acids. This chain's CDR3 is CASSQQGYGYTF. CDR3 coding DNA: TGTGCCAGCAGTCAACAGGGATATGGCTACACCTTC.

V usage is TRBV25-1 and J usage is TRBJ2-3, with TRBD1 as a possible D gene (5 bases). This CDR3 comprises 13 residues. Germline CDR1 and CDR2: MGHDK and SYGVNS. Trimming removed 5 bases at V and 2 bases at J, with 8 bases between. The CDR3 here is CASSKGDTDTQYF. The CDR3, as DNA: TGTGCCAGCAGTAAAGGGGACACAGATACGCAGTATTTT.

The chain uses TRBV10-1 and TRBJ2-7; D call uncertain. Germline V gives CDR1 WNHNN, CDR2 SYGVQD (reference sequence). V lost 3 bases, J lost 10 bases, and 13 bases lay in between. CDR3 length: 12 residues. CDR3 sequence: CASSDGPTLQYF. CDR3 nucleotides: TGCGCCAGCAGTGACGGGCCTACTCTACAGTACTTC.

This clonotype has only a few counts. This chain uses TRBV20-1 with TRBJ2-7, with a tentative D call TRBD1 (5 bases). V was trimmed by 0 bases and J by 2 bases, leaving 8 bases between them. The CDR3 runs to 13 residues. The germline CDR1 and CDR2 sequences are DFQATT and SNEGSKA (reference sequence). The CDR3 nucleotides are TGCAGTGCTAGAGATGTCAGGGCCTACGAGCAGTACTTC. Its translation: CSARDVRAYEQYF.

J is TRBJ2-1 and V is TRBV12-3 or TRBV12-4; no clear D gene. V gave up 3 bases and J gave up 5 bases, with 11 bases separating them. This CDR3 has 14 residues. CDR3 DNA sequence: TGTGCCAGCAGTTTTCGTCTGCCCGACAATGAGCAGTTCTTC. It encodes CASSFRLPDNEQFF.

Here the CDR3 DNA reads TGTGCCAGCAGCCCGACAGGGCGCGCCGAGCAGTACTTC. Translated, it gives CASSPTGRAEQYF. The V gene is TRBV11-1, the J gene TRBJ2-7; 7 positions match TRBD1. Trimming cost V 5 bases and J 6 bases; bases outside gene matches: 7. The germline V gene has CDR1 SGHAT and CDR2 FQDESV (reference sequence). There are 13 residues in the CDR3.

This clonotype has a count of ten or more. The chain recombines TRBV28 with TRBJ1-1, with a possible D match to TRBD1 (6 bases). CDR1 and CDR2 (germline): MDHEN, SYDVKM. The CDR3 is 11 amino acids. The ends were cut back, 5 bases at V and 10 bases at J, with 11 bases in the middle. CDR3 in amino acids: CASSIQGPAFF. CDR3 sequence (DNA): TGTGCCAGCAGTATACAGGGTCCAGCTTTCTTT.

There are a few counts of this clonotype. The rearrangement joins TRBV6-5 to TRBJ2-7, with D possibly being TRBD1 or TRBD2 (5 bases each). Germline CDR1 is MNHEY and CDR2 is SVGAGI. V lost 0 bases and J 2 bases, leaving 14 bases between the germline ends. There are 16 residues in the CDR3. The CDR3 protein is CASSYSITGPTYEQYF. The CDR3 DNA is TGTGCCAGCAGTTACTCGATAACGGGGCCCACCTACGAGCAGTACTTC.

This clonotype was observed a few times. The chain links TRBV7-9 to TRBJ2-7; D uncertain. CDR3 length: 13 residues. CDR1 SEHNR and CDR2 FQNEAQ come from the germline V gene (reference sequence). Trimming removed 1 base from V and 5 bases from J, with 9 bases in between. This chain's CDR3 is CASSLGQRHEQYF. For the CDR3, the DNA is TGTGCCAGCAGCTTAGGACAACGCCACGAGCAGTACTTC.

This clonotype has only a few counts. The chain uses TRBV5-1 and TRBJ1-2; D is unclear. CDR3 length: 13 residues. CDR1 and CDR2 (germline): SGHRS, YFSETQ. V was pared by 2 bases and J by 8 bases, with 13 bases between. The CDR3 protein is CASSFSASSGYTF. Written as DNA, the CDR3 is TGCGCCAGCAGCTTTTCGGCGAGTTCGGGCTACACCTTC.

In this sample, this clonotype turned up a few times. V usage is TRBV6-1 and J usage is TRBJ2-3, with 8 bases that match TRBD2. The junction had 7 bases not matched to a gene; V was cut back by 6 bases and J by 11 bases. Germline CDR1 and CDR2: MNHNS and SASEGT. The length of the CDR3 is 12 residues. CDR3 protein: CASRAGTRRQYF. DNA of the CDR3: TGTGCCAGCAGAGCCGGGACTAGGCGGCAGTATTTT.

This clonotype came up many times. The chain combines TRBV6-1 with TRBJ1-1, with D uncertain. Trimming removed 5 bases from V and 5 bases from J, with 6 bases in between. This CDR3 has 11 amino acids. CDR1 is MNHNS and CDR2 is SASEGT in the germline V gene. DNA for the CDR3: TGTGCCAGCAGTTCACCGACTGAAGCTTTCTTT. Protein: CASSSPTEAFF.

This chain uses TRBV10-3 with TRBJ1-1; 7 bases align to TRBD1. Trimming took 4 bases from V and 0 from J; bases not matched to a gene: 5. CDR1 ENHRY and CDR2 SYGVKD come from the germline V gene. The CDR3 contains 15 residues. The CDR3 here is CAISVETGMNTEAFF. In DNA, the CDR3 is TGTGCCATCAGTGTTGAGACAGGGATGAACACTGAAGCTTTCTTT.

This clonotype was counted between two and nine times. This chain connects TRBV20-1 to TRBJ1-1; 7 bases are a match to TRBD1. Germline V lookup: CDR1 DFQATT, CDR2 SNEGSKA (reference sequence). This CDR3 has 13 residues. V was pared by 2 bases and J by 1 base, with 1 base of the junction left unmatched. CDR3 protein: CSARPGGNTEAFF. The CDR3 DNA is TGCAGTGCTAGACCAGGGGGGAACACTGAAGCTTTCTTT.